This section outlines one T cell receptor (beta chain) sequence together with its context. Its antigen is not identified. This specimen belongs to a study of tumor-infiltrating lymphocytes in localized non-small cell lung cancer. Overall study results and limits: Each assay used a separate piece of the same tissue. No link was found between tumor T-cell fraction and recurrence-free survival.

TCRdb's copy holds only in-frame clones and misses some; the assay was immunoSEQ multiplex PCR. Of approximately 15,000 clones listed, around 74% are singletons. What was sequenced was lung tumor tissue. This sequence originates from a human donor with non-small cell lung cancer.

In DNA, the CDR3 is TGTGCCAGCAGTCGCTGGTTAGCGGGAGGACGCACGCAGTATTTT. Protein product: CASSRWLAGGRTQYF. The chain employs TRBV12-1 and TRBJ2-3; no check of the table's D call, TRBD2, against the DNA was made. TRBV12-1 constitutes a pseudogene. The CDR3 sequence is 15 residues long.